This T cell receptor beta chain was retrieved from a study of blood T cells in healthy people across ages. About the study: For every two T cells, template switching captured about one barcoded beta molecule. Study-wide findings and caveats: Diversity of TCR beta correlated strongly with naive T cell percentage.

Using a J-beta primer mix together with a sample-barcoded 5' primer, a second PCR was run for roughly 7 to 12 cycles. TCRdb fed the 5' RACE reads into MiXCR, producing one record per CDR3 protein. The table records 500,000 to 600,000 distinct CDR3 sequences, roughly 29% of them present only once. This clonotype was counted a few times. What it binds is unknown. This CDR3 spans 13 amino acids. V was shortened by 2 bases and J by 5 bases, with 9 bases between the two germline ends. The germline gives CDR1 SGHVS, CDR2 FQNEAQ. V gene TRBV7-8 combines with J gene TRBJ2-5, with D unresolved. This sequence originates from a woman aged 70-85 years in good health. The specimen was blood. CDR3 sequence: CASSLILGETQYF. CDR3 bases: TGTGCCAGCAGCTTAATTCTCGGGGAGACCCAGTACTTC.